This TCR beta chain was identified in a study of shared clonotypes between healthy human individuals. CDR3 length: 13 amino acids. Germline CDR1 reads SGHNT; CDR2 reads YYREEE (reference sequence). V dropped 0 bases and J dropped 8 bases, with 10 bases sitting between them. Clones were read by immunoSEQ multiplex PCR, and TCRdb kept only the in-frame ones, dropping some. This repertoire shows around 940,000 clones, over 75% found once; its top ten account for roughly 1.5%. The sequencing sample was made of memory CD4+ T cells sorted from blood. As to subset: CD45RA-negative fraction. The receptor was derived from a man between 18 and 35 years old in good health. The genes are TRBV5-4 and TRBJ2-3; D ambiguous. Written as DNA, the CDR3 is TGTGCCAGCAGCTTGGATGTAAGTGGTACGCAGTATTTT. It codes for CASSLDVSGTQYF.